This TCR beta chain was found in a study of T cells after posttransplantation cyclophosphamide. The CDR3 is 17 residues long. Germline-derived CDR1 and CDR2 are LNHDA and SQIVND (reference sequence). Trimming removed 0 bases from V and 5 bases from J; junction bases left unmatched: 10. A word on this clone: The antigen is undetermined.

Study-level findings and limits: TRB overlap between skin or GI tissue T cells and blood was limited. Donor CD8+ memory clones often dominated recipient blood repertoires at later times.

Method: immunoSEQ multiplex PCR; TCRdb's copy keeps in-frame clones and lacks some. The repertoire consists of approximately 23,000 clones, with around 98% occurring once and the leading ten covering about 0.15%. The naive gate required viable CD3+CD4+ or CD3+CD8+ cells with CCR7+CD45RA+CD45RO-CD95-CD27+CD28+ phenotype. On the day of bone marrow donation, the related graft donor provided peripheral blood. Sequenced: naive CD4+ T cells sorted from PBMCs. The clonotype originates from a man aged 50 to 59 in good health, CMV-negative, and a related stem cell transplant donor. The chain has TRBV19 and TRBJ2-7; 10 bases match TRBD1. This CDR3 is CASSIDLGDRGRHEQYF. Here the CDR3 DNA reads TGTGCCAGTAGTATAGATTTAGGGGACAGGGGTCGACACGAGCAGTACTTC. The full variable domain, with the rest looked up from reference TRBV19 and TRBJ2-7, is DGGITQSPKYLFRKEGQNVTLSCEQNLNHDAMYWYRQDPGQGLRLIYYSQIVNDFQKGDIAEGYSVSREKKESFPLTVTSAQKNPTAFYLCASSIDLGDRGRHEQYFGPGTRLTVT.